A single TCR beta chain is shown here with its context. TCRdb keeps only in-frame clones here, not all; method: immunoSEQ multiplex PCR. The data contain about 36,000 clones, 85% to 95% of them singletons. The sample originates from a study of T cell clonotyping in hematopoietic cell transplantation. The CDR3 covers 14 residues. Germline CDR1 is SGHDN and CDR2 is FVKESK. Trimming stripped 0 bases from V and 6 bases from J, with 11 bases between. Time point specified: recipient sample about 28 days before transplant, after cytoreduction. Samples: about 28 days before transplant, then days 30, 100 and 180 after.

This TCR derives from a man aged 40-50 years with chronic myeloid leukemia. Some clones in this sample may be carry-over from other donors' samples. V is TRBV14 and J is TRBJ1-2, with D perhaps TRBD1 (5 bases). Sample: peripheral blood mononuclear cells, taken before stem cell transplant. The DNA for the CDR3 is TGTGCCAGCAGCCAAGAACTTCTAGGGGATGGCTACACCTTC. This gives the protein CASSQELLGDGYTF.